The next 9 T cell receptor beta chains were all read from a single sample in a study of T cells in Graves' hyperthyroidism and ophthalmopathy. RNA transcripts served as the template for amplifying TCR beta CDR3 regions. The TCR CDR3 first-round RT-PCR relied on the HTBI primer set. TCRdb independently ran MiXCR on the multiplex PCR reads; one entry per CDR3 protein. This sample has almost 600,000 distinct CDR3 sequences, with over 11% found just once. Sequenced input: blood. Source of these receptors: a woman between 25 and 40 years old with Graves' hyperthyroidism that later progressed to Graves' ophthalmopathy.

There are many counts of this clonotype. This chain uses TRBV28 with TRBJ1-1; D is possibly TRBD1 (5 bases). The germline CDR1 and CDR2 sequences are MDHEN and SYDVKM. The CDR3 contains 14 residues. Trimming pared 5 bases from V and 6 bases from J, leaving 16 bases between. CDR3 in amino acids: CASSTSGGTSEAFF. For the CDR3, the DNA is TGTGCCAGCAGTACCTCGGGGGGGACCTCTGAAGCTTTCTTT.

This clonotype was seen many times. The chain has TRBV24-1 and TRBJ1-5; D is unresolved. CDR3 length: 16 amino acids. Per the germline V gene, CDR1 is KGHDR and CDR2 is SFDVKD. V lost 3 bases and J 6 bases, leaving 17 bases between the germline ends. CDR3 protein: CATSDTGPLNAQPQHF. The CDR3 nucleotides read TGTGCCACCAGTGATACTGGCCCCTTAAACGCTCAGCCCCAGCATTTT.

CDR3 DNA: TGTGCCAGCAGCCACCTCGGACAGGGCCCCTACAATGAGCAGTTCTTC. Amino acid sequence: CASSHLGQGPYNEQFF. This chain uses TRBV14 with TRBJ2-1, with 8 nucleotides matching TRBD1. The ends lost 3 bases at V and 2 bases at J; junction bases unmatched: 6. CDR3 length equals 16 residues. Looked up from germline, CDR1 is SGHDN and CDR2 is FVKESK.

As regards this clonotype: At one of its ends the junction is not consistent with the germline gene, which may arise from a read error. The rearrangement uses TRBV4-3 and TRBJ1-1; D is undetermined. Germline V gene sequence: CDR1 LGHNA, CDR2 YSLEER. The CDR3 spans 18 residues. As DNA, the CDR3 is TGCGTCAGCAGCCAAGATTCCGGAGCAGTGATGGGAGACACTGAAGCTTTCTTT. This translates into CVSSQDSGAVMGDTEAFF.

This clonotype was observed at least ten times. The V call is TRBV12-3 or TRBV12-4, the J call TRBJ1-5, with 7 nucleotides matching TRBD1. With 5 bases clipped from V and 7 bases from J, the junction kept 8 bases outside the gene matches. CDR3 length: 14 residues. The CDR3, as DNA: TGTGCCAGCAGTACTCGACAGGGACGACAGCCCCAGCATTTT. Translated, it gives CASSTRQGRQPQHF.

This clonotype was seen repeatedly, ten times or more. The chain's CDR3 is CASSQVEGVYNEQFF. CDR3 nucleotides: TGTGCCAGCAGCCAAGTGGAGGGCGTATACAATGAGCAGTTCTTC. The gene calls are TRBV3-1 and TRBJ2-1, with D perhaps TRBD2 (6 bases). V gave up 1 base and J gave up 4 bases, with 11 bases separating them. The CDR3 is made up of 15 amino acids. The germline V gene encodes CDR1 LGHDT and CDR2 YNNKEL (reference sequence).

This clonotype was recorded at least ten times. The J gene is TRBJ2-1, the V gene TRBV19; D call uncertain. The CDR3 contains 14 residues. From germline, CDR1 is LNHDA and CDR2 SQIVND (reference sequence). Trimming stripped 0 bases from V and 3 bases from J, with 6 bases between. CDR3 coding DNA: TGTGCCAGTAGTATAGATCCGTACTACAATGAGCAGTTCTTC. Amino acid sequence: CASSIDPYYNEQFF.

This clonotype has a count of ten or more. CDR3 sequence reads: CASSPSVGGYNSPLHF. The CDR3 nucleotides read TGTGCCAGCAGCCCCTCCGTAGGGGGCTATAATTCACCCCTCCACTTT. V and J are TRBV7-2 and TRBJ1-6; a possible D gene is TRBD1 (6 bases). Trimming took off 5 bases at V and 3 bases at J, with 14 bases between the two ends. This CDR3 is 16 amino acids long. Looked up from germline, CDR1 is SGHTA and CDR2 is FQGNSA.

Ten or more counts support this clonotype. This chain connects TRBV12-3 or TRBV12-4 to TRBJ2-1; 10 bases are a match to TRBD2. V shed 6 bases and J 2 bases; nucleotides not matched to a gene: 4. The CDR3 totals 15 residues. As DNA, the CDR3 is TGTGCCAGCAGAAGGACTAGCGGAGCCTACAATGAGCAGTTCTTC. Encoded protein: CASRRTSGAYNEQFF.